Listed below are T cell receptor beta chains from one sample, sequenced in a study of cytomegalovirus exposure and HLA in healthy donors. The table came from immunoSEQ multiplex PCR; TCRdb's copy has only in-frame clones and leaves some out. The listing records 130,000 or so clones. Sequencing was carried out using PBMCs. These receptors were collected from a woman aged 40 to 50 in good health and CMV-seropositive. The CDR3 runs from the conserved cysteine through the conserved F or W. The D gene is left open where the match is weak.

j_gene,v_gene,d_gene,CDR3nt,CDR3aa
TRBJ2-3,TRBV27,TRBD1,TGTGCCAGCAGTTTATGGCCCCCACTGACAGGGGGCGGGACAGATACGCAGTATTTT,CASSLWPPLTGGGTDTQYF
TRBJ2-7,TRBV9,TRBD1,TGTGCCAGCAGCCCGTCCGGGACAGGGGGCTACGAGCAGTACTTC,CASSPSGTGGYEQYF
TRBJ1-4,TRBV29-1,TRBD1,TGCAGCGTTGAGGACAGGTCTGGTGAAAAACTGTTTTTT,CSVEDRSGEKLFF
TRBJ2-7,TRBV6-6,TRBD1,TGTGCCAGCCGGGACAGCCGATACGAGCAGTACTTC,CASRDSRYEQYF
TRBJ2-7,TRBV10-3,-,TGTGCCACCAGACTAGACTATGAGCAGTACTTC,CATRLDYEQYF
TRBJ2-7,TRBV7-2,-,TGTGCCAGCAGCTTAGATATAGGAGCGGGTTCTTACGAGCAGTACTTC,CASSLDIGAGSYEQYF
TRBJ2-3,TRBV5-4,-,TGTGCCAGCAGGTACCGGGGGGCGCTCCCAGATACGCAGTATTTT,CASRYRGALPDTQYF
TRBJ2-5,TRBV5-6,TRBD2,TGTGCCAGCAGCTTGTTGCTAGCGGGAGAAGGGGAGACCCAGTACTTC,CASSLLLAGEGETQYF
TRBJ1-1,TRBV11-2,-,TGTGCCAGCATCCTCGAGCGGGGCACTGAAGCTTTCTTT,CASILERGTEAFF
TRBJ1-1,TRBV27,-,TGTGCCAGCAGTTTCCTAGACAGAACCAAAGAAGCTTTCTTT,CASSFLDRTKEAFF
TRBJ2-7,TRBV5-1,TRBD1,TGCGCCAGCAGCGATAGGACAGGGGGCGGTCGGAGGAAATACGACGAGCAGTACTTC,CASSDRTGGGRRKYDEQYF
TRBJ1-5,TRBV12-5,-,TGTGCTAGTGCCTCAGGGGTCGGCCAGCCCCAGCATTTT,CASASGVGQPQHF
TRBJ2-2,TRBV5-1,TRBD2,TGCGCCAGCAGCTCCAATTCCCCGGGACTAGCGGGGAGAAACACCGGGGAGCTGTTTTTT,CASSSNSPGLAGRNTGELFF
TRBJ1-1,TRBV25-1,-,TGTGCCAGCAGCCACACAGGGATTTACACTGAAGCTTTCTTT,CASSHTGIYTEAFF
TRBJ1-1,TRBV19,-,TGTGCCAGTAGTATAGGGGGAGTTGTTGAAGCTTTCTTT,CASSIGGVVEAFF
TRBJ1-1,TRBV7-2,-,TGTGCCAGCAGCCCGGACAGAATGAACACTGAAGCTTTCTTT,CASSPDRMNTEAFF
TRBJ2-1,TRBV19,TRBD1,TGTGCCAGTAGTCAAAACAGGGGGCGTCTGTTCTTC,CASSQNRGRLFF
TRBJ2-7,TRBV10-3,-,TGTGCCATCAGTGAGTCGGGGCAGGCACTCGTCGACGAGCAGTACTTC,CAISESGQALVDEQYF
TRBJ2-2,TRBV7-3,-,TGTGCCAGCAGCCGATACGGGGGAGCGAACACCGGGGAGCTGTTTTTT,CASSRYGGANTGELFF
TRBJ2-1,TRBV7-2,TRBD1,TGTGCCAGCAGCTTCTGGACAGGGCCCTTTCTGTTCTTC,CASSFWTGPFLFF
TRBJ2-7,TRBV7-9,TRBD2,TGTGCCAGCAGCTTAGAGTCGCGACTAGCGGGCTTC,CASSLESRLAGF
TRBJ1-2,TRBV19,TRBD1,TGTGCCAGTAGTATATCGGGACAGGGAGCTAACTATGGCTACACCTTC,CASSISGQGANYGYTF